These 4 T cell receptor beta chains were all obtained from the same sample, sequenced in a study of T-cell memory formation after mild COVID-19. TCRdb analysed the 5' RACE reads with MiXCR anew, one entry per CDR3 protein. The sample consists of around 55,000 distinct CDR3 sequences, over 7.5% of them appearing once. Material for sequencing was PBMCs or a T cell subset sorted from them (not recorded which). Receptors originate from a man aged 18 to 35 who had mild COVID-19 (a few samples of this study predate the infection). Cell type and time point are not known.

Ten or more counts support this clonotype. The CDR3 coding sequence is TGCGCCAGCAGCACCTACAATGAGCAGTTCTTC. Encoded protein: CASSTYNEQFF. The chain has TRBV5-1 and TRBJ2-1; D is ambiguous. CDR3 length: 11 residues. V lost 4 bases and J lost 2, with 1 base in between. Germline lookup yields CDR1 SGHRS and CDR2 YFSETQ.

There are a few counts of this clonotype. The rearrangement links TRBV29-1 to TRBJ2-5; perhaps TRBD2 as D (7 bases). The CDR3 is made up of 14 amino acids. Germline-derived CDR1 and CDR2 are SQVTM and ANQGSEA. Deletions cut 6 bases from V and 5 bases from J, with 19 bases between. The CDR3 loop is CSVTGGREWETQYF. The CDR3 coding sequence is TGCAGCGTGACGGGGGGCAGGGAGTGGGAGACCCAGTACTTC.

This clonotype occurred many times. This chain connects TRBV5-6 to TRBJ2-7; the D gene is possibly TRBD1 (6 bases). The germline V and J ends were trimmed by 0 bases and 2 bases, with 18 bases remaining between them. The V gene's germline CDR1 is SGHDT and CDR2 YYEEEE. The CDR3 is made up of 17 amino acids. The CDR3 coding sequence is TGTGCCAGCAGCTTGGGGCCAGGACAGAGTAATACCTACGAGCAGTACTTC. Residues: CASSLGPGQSNTYEQYF.

V is TRBV3-1 and J is TRBJ2-5, with D possibly being TRBD2 (5 bases). This CDR3 spans 14 amino acids. V was trimmed by 0 bases and J by 5 bases, leaving 10 bases between them. The germline V gene encodes CDR1 LGHDT and CDR2 YNNKEL (reference sequence). The CDR3 DNA sequence: TGTGCCAGCAGCCAAGAGGGCAGGAGGGAGACCCAGTACTTC. This codes for CASSQEGRRETQYF.